Listed here are 28 T cell receptor beta chains from one sample, sequenced in a study of spatial heterogeneity in lung cancer. MiXCR, run by TCRdb on the 5' RACE reads, gives a single entry per CDR3 protein. The sample has approximately 47,000 distinct CDR3 sequences, around 7.6% seen once. Sample time point: sample taken at primary tumor resection. TCRs were sequenced from unsorted whole RNA of tumor, nontumor lung or PBMC. The sample here was PBMCs, taken at surgery. These receptors originate from a female donor with early-stage non-small cell lung cancer.

The J gene is TRBJ2-1, the V gene TRBV5-1; D possibly corresponds to TRBD1 (6 bases). This CDR3 region has 14 residues. V was cut by 4 bases and J by 2 bases, with 10 bases left in between. Germline CDR1 is SGHRS and CDR2 is YFSETQ. The CDR3 here is CASSPRTAYNEQFF. The CDR3 DNA reads as TGCGCCAGCAGCCCCAGGACAGCCTACAATGAGCAGTTCTTC.

Only a few counts were recorded for this clonotype. The genes are TRBV3-1 and TRBJ1-2; possibly TRBD1 for D (5 bases). The CDR3 is made up of 17 amino acids. V lost 4 bases, J lost 6 bases, and 24 bases lay in between. Germline V gene sequence: CDR1 LGHDT, CDR2 YNNKEL (reference sequence). CDR3: CASSPGGRPGRKDGYTF. CDR3 sequence (DNA): TGTGCCAGCAGCCCGGGAGGCCGCCCGGGACGGAAAGATGGCTACACCTTC.

This clonotype was recorded at least ten times. The chain uses TRBV6-2 or TRBV6-3 and TRBJ2-1; either TRBD1 or TRBD2 may fit D (5 bases each). Germline V gene sequence: CDR1 MNHEY, CDR2 SVGEGT. Between the trimmed V and J ends, which lost 8 bases and 10 bases, there was a span of 12 bases. The CDR3 length is 11 residues. The CDR3 region is CASGKGREQFF. The CDR3 region has the DNA TGTGCCAGCGGGAAGGGGAGAGAGCAGTTCTTC.

This chain uses TRBV29-1 with TRBJ2-3; 10 bases agree with TRBD1. The V and J ends lost 1 base and 3 bases, in that order; junction bases with no gene match: 4. Germline CDR1 SQVTM, CDR2 ANQGSEA. This CDR3 is 15 amino acids long. CDR3 protein: CSVEALDRGTDTQYF. As DNA, the CDR3 is TGCAGCGTTGAAGCCTTGGACAGGGGGACAGATACGCAGTATTTT.

This clonotype was seen a handful of times. The chain recombines TRBV4-2 with TRBJ1-1, with D possibly being TRBD1 (6 bases). The CDR3 sequence is 15 residues long. Trimming stripped 4 bases from V and 4 bases from J, with 16 bases between. Germline V CDR1 and CDR2: LGHNA, YNFKEQ. The CDR3 nucleotides read TGTGCCAGCAGCCTGGTCGGGGGGGCGGTCACTGAAGCTTTCTTT. It encodes CASSLVGGAVTEAFF.

This clonotype was counted between two and nine times. The rearrangement links TRBV12-3 or TRBV12-4 to TRBJ1-2; D gene unclear. V lost 3 bases and J 7 bases, leaving 15 bases between the germline ends. CDR3 length: 14 residues. The CDR3: CASSFMASRSGYTF. In DNA form, the CDR3 reads TGTGCCAGCAGTTTCATGGCATCACGCAGTGGCTACACCTTC.

The table lists this clonotype with a few counts. This chain joins TRBV9 and TRBJ2-4, with D tentatively TRBD2 (6 bases). Trimming removed 9 bases at V and 4 bases at J, with 20 bases between. The CDR3 sequence is 15 residues long. Germline V gives CDR1 SGDLS, CDR2 YYNGEE. The chain's CDR3 is CAIKGTRTTKNIQYF. CDR3 in DNA: TGTGCCATCAAGGGGACTCGAACAACAAAAAACATTCAGTACTTC.

This clonotype was counted ten times or more. The genes are TRBV20-1 and TRBJ2-4, with a possible D match to TRBD1 (5 bases). Germline CDR1 reads DFQATT; CDR2 reads SNEGSKA (reference sequence). V dropped 6 bases and J dropped 0 bases, with 12 bases sitting between them. This CDR3 is built from 14 residues. The CDR3 here is CSALLTVAKNIQYF. The DNA for the CDR3 is TGCAGTGCCCTCCTGACAGTAGCCAAAAACATTCAGTACTTC.

This clonotype occurred many times. This CDR3 reads CASSQGGTGGPTDTQYF. As DNA, the CDR3 is TGTGCCAGCAGCCAAGGGGGGACAGGGGGACCCACAGATACGCAGTATTTT. The rearrangement joins TRBV4-2 to TRBJ2-3, with 11 positions matching TRBD1. The CDR3 has 17 residues. Germline V gene sequence: CDR1 LGHNA, CDR2 YNFKEQ. Losses at the gene ends were 1 base for V and 2 bases for J; bases not matched to a gene: 5.

This clonotype was observed a handful of times. The chain has TRBV11-2 and TRBJ1-1, with TRBD1 as a possible D gene (6 bases). The V and J ends lost 1 base and 1 base respectively, with 13 bases between them. The V gene's germline CDR1 is SGHAT and CDR2 FQNNGV. The CDR3 is 16 residues long. This CDR3 reads CASSLVRGARNTEAFF. The CDR3 DNA reads TGTGCCAGCAGCTTAGTGCGGGGGGCGCGGAACACTGAAGCTTTCTTT.

This clonotype was seen more than once but under ten times. The junction departs from germline at one end; a sequencing error may be responsible. CDR3 DNA sequence: TGTGCCATCAGTCCCGGGGACAGGGTCTTCTTC. This encodes CAISPGDRVFF. The chain links TRBV10-3 to TRBJ1-2; 9 bases agree with TRBD1. Germline V gives CDR1 ENHRY, CDR2 SYGVKD. CDR3 length: 11 residues.

This clonotype appeared a few times. This chain connects TRBV27 to TRBJ1-4; 12 nucleotides match TRBD1. The germline gives CDR1 MNHEY, CDR2 SMNVEV (reference sequence). Trimming cost V 4 bases and J 7 bases; bases outside gene matches: 4. The CDR3 is made up of 15 amino acids. CDR3 DNA sequence: TGTGCCAGCAGTTCGGGACAGGGGGCGAGTGAAAAACTGTTTTTT. It encodes CASSSGQGASEKLFF. Full variable domain (remainder filled in from reference TRBV27 and TRBJ1-4): EAQVTQNPRYLITVTGKKLTVTCSQNMNHEYMSWYRQDPGLGLRQIYYSMNVEVTDKGDVPEGYKVSRKEKRNFPLILESPSPNQTSLYFCASSSGQGASEKLFFGSGTQLSVL.

The J gene is TRBJ2-4, the V gene TRBV10-2, with 7 nucleotides matching TRBD1. The CDR3 loop spans 15 amino acids. Germline CDR1 WSHSY, CDR2 SAAADI. V dropped 2 bases and J dropped 6; count of bases not matched to a gene: 7. The CDR3 nucleotides read TGCGCCAGCAGTGAGAGTAGGGCAGGGGGAAACATTCAGTACTTC. Its translation: CASSESRAGGNIQYF.

This clonotype has more than one count but fewer than ten. The chain links TRBV28 to TRBJ2-1; D unresolved. The V and J ends lost 2 bases and 9 bases respectively, with 11 bases between them. CDR1 MDHEN and CDR2 SYDVKM come from the germline V gene. This CDR3 region has 13 residues. The CDR3 here is CASSLGRSGEQFF. The CDR3 coding sequence is TGTGCCAGCAGTTTAGGCAGGTCGGGTGAGCAGTTCTTC.

The rearrangement links TRBV5-4 to TRBJ2-1, with D perhaps matching TRBD2 (5 bases). CDR3 size: 15 residues. Trimming stripped 0 bases from V and 3 bases from J, with 10 bases between. Germline V CDR1 and CDR2: SGHNT, YYREEE (reference sequence). DNA for the CDR3: TGTGCCAGCAGCTTGGGAGGGCGAAACTACAATGAGCAGTTCTTC. Protein: CASSLGGRNYNEQFF. The variable domain in full, with the rest retrieved from reference TRBV5-4 and TRBJ2-1, is ETGVTQSPTHLIKTRGQQVTLRCSSQSGHNTVSWYQQALGQGPQFIFQYYREEENGRGNFPPRFSGLQFPNYSSELNVNALELDDSALYLCASSLGGRNYNEQFFGPGTRLTVL.

This clonotype was counted only a few times. The chain joins TRBV3-1 to TRBJ1-1; TRBD1 matches at 8 bases. CDR1 and CDR2 (germline): LGHDT, YNNKEL (reference sequence). After removal of 2 bases from V and 2 bases from J, the junction contained 7 bases not matched to a gene. The CDR3 is 16 residues long. The CDR3 sequence is CASSQRLGQGNTEAFF. In nucleotides, the CDR3 is TGTGCCAGCAGCCAAAGGCTCGGACAGGGTAACACTGAAGCTTTCTTT.

There are many counts of this clonotype. This chain links TRBV7-2 with TRBJ1-1; no clear D. CDR3 length: 12 residues. Trimming shortened V by 2 bases and J by 2 bases, and 3 bases separated the two germline ends. Germline CDR1 and CDR2: SGHTA and FQGNSA. CDR3: CASSLFNTEAFF. The DNA for the CDR3 is TGTGCCAGCAGCTTATTTAACACTGAAGCTTTCTTT.

This clonotype was detected a few times. The chain recombines TRBV19 with TRBJ2-7, with 7 bases aligning to TRBD1. The CDR3 covers 15 residues. The V gene's germline CDR1 is LNHDA and CDR2 SQIVND (reference sequence). With V trimmed by 0 bases and J by 2 bases, 4 bases remained unmatched. The CDR3 here is CASSIEAQGAYEQYF. The CDR3 DNA reads as TGTGCCAGTAGTATAGAGGCCCAGGGGGCCTACGAGCAGTACTTC.

A few counts support this clonotype. This chain's CDR3 is CASSPIGQGGEQYF. In DNA, the CDR3 is TGTGCCAGCAGCCCAATAGGACAGGGCGGCGAGCAGTACTTC. The chain is built from TRBV7-9 and TRBJ2-7; 8 nucleotides align to TRBD1. CDR1 and CDR2 (germline): SEHNR, FQNEAQ (reference sequence). The ends lost 5 bases at V and 6 bases at J; junction bases unmatched: 9. This CDR3 has 14 amino acids.

This clonotype occurred a few times. The chain links TRBV2 to TRBJ2-2; D may be TRBD1 (6 bases). Germline CDR1 reads SNHLY; CDR2 reads FYNNEI. The CDR3 covers 14 residues. V lost 6 bases and J 7 bases, leaving 15 bases between the germline ends. DNA for the CDR3: TGTGCCAGCAGCCTACAGGGTGGAGGCGGGGAGCTGTTTTTT. It encodes CASSLQGGGGELFF.

The chain combines TRBV2 with TRBJ1-4, with 9 bases matching TRBD1. The CDR3 is 15 residues long. From germline, CDR1 is SNHLY and CDR2 FYNNEI. The V gene end was trimmed by 6 bases and the J gene end by 5 bases; junction bases not matched to a gene: 7. For the CDR3, the DNA is TGTGCCAGCAGAGGGGGACAGGGACGGAATGAAAAACTGTTTTTT. It translates to CASRGGQGRNEKLFF.

This clonotype was observed a handful of times. V is TRBV11-1 and J is TRBJ1-2, with 9 bases that match TRBD1. This CDR3 comprises 15 residues. The trim removed 7 bases at V and 2 bases at J, leaving 8 bases unmatched. Germline CDR1 reads SGHAT; CDR2 reads FQDESV (reference sequence). The DNA for the CDR3 is TGTGCCAGCACCGATGGGACAGGGCAGAACTATGGCTACACCTTC. It is translated as CASTDGTGQNYGYTF.

In this sample, this clonotype turned up many times. The chain links TRBV5-1 to TRBJ2-2; no clear D gene. The CDR3 has 14 residues. Between the trimmed V and J ends, which lost 0 bases and 2 bases, there was a span of 5 bases. The germline V gene has CDR1 SGHRS and CDR2 YFSETQ. The CDR3 nucleotides are TGCGCCAGCAGCTTGGCGATAAACACCGGGGAGCTGTTTTTT. Encoded protein: CASSLAINTGELFF.

The gene calls are TRBV19 and TRBJ2-1; a weak D match, TRBD2 (6 bases). Trimming took off 4 bases at V and 4 bases at J, with 11 bases between the two ends. This CDR3 is 14 amino acids long. Germline CDR1 is LNHDA and CDR2 is SQIVND (reference sequence). CDR3 amino acids: CASSKPGLYNEQFF. The CDR3 coding sequence is TGTGCCAGTAGTAAACCCGGACTATACAATGAGCAGTTCTTC. Full variable domain (missing parts from reference TRBV19 and TRBJ2-1): DGGITQSPKYLFRKEGQNVTLSCEQNLNHDAMYWYRQDPGQGLRLIYYSQIVNDFQKGDIAEGYSVSREKKESFPLTVTSAQKNPTAFYLCASSKPGLYNEQFFGPGTRLTVL.

J is TRBJ2-3 and V is TRBV6-5; maybe TRBD1 (6 bases). V was shortened by 3 bases and J by 2 bases, with 21 bases between the two germline ends. Germline-derived CDR1 and CDR2 are MNHEY and SVGAGI. This CDR3 spans 18 amino acids. The CDR3: CASSYSARTAHATDTQYF. The CDR3, as DNA: TGTGCCAGCAGTTATTCCGCCCGGACAGCCCACGCCACAGATACGCAGTATTTT.

A few counts support this clonotype. This chain links TRBV5-1 with TRBJ2-3, with D possibly being TRBD2 (6 bases). Trimming pared 7 bases from V and 6 bases from J, leaving 15 bases between. Germline CDR1 reads SGHRS; CDR2 reads YFSETQ. The CDR3 extends over 13 amino acids. This chain's CDR3 is CASRVRGTDTQYF. The CDR3 DNA reads TGCGCCAGCCGGGTCCGAGGGACTGATACGCAGTATTTT.

V gene TRBV24-1 combines with J gene TRBJ1-5; TRBD1 aligns across 10 bases. V was clipped by 4 bases and J by 2 bases; unmatched bases: 1. Germline V lookup: CDR1 KGHDR, CDR2 SFDVKD. The CDR3 has 15 amino acids. This chain's CDR3 is CATSEGQGGNQPQHF. The CDR3 DNA reads as TGTGCCACCAGTGAAGGACAGGGGGGCAATCAGCCCCAGCATTTT.

This clonotype was observed many times. The rearrangement links TRBV6-5 to TRBJ2-1; D may match TRBD1 or TRBD2 (7 bases each). CDR3 length: 15 residues. Trimming shortened V by 7 bases and J by 10 bases, and 23 bases separated the two germline ends. The germline V gene encodes CDR1 MNHEY and CDR2 SVGAGI. The CDR3 nucleotides are TGTGCCAGCAACGCAGGGGGGGGCGGAGTGTTGGAGCAGTTCTTC. Amino acids: CASNAGGGGVLEQFF.